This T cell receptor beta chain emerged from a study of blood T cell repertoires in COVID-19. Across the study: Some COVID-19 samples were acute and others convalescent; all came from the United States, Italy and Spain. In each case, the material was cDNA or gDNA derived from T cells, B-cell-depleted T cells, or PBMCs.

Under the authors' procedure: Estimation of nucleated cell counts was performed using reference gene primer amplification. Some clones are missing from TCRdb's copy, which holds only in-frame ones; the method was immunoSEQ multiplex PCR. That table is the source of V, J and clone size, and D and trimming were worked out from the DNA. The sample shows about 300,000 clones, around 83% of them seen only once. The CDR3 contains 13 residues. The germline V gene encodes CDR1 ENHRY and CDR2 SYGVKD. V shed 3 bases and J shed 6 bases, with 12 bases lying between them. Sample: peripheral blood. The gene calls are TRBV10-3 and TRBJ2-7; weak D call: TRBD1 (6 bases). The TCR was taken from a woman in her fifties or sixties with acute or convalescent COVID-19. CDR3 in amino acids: CAISDRGRGEQYV. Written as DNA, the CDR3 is TGTGCCATCAGTGATAGAGGCAGGGGCGAGCAGTACGTC.